The sequence of this TCR beta chain was determined in a study of blood T cell repertoires in COVID-19. Clones were read by immunoSEQ multiplex PCR, and TCRdb kept only the in-frame ones, dropping some. The profile shows 350,000 to 400,000 clones, 88% of them singletons. The age range of participants was about 18 to 95 years, with residence in about two dozen US areas. Germline V gives CDR1 SGHDT, CDR2 YYEEEE. Trimming removed 2 bases at V and 3 bases at J, with 18 bases between. The CDR3 is 17 residues long. The clonotype comes from a woman aged 25 to 39 with acute COVID-19. Sequencing used PBMCs or T cells enriched from blood (not recorded which). The V gene is TRBV5-6, the J gene TRBJ1-5, with D unclear. The CDR3: CASSFYTPYVPNQPQHF. In DNA, the CDR3 is TGTGCCAGCAGCTTTTACACCCCTTATGTCCCCAATCAGCCCCAGCATTTT.